The present entry profiles one TCR beta chain with its context. The specificity of this receptor is unknown. There are no base qualities to consult, and no much larger clone falls within one base. Using the deep immunoSEQ assay, TCR CDR3 regions were amplified from genomic DNA by multiplex PCR. Extracted genomic DNA from each cell subset was spread evenly across all wells of several immunoSEQ 96-well plates, with each plate serving as a replicate. Each replicate PCR for sorted subsets received roughly 0.2 ug genomic DNA, equal to around 32,000 T cell genomes. Purified libraries were measured with a Qubit 3.0 fluorometer, size-checked on a Bioanalyzer 2100, and measured again with the KAPA Library Quantification kit. Each immunoSEQ 96-well plate was sequenced on its own single-read 150-cycle Illumina NextSeq 550 flow cell. In the paper's pipeline: Because only junctional sequences without quality scores were contained in the immunoSEQ output, filtering matching that applied to full-length reads could not be performed. To assign V/J genes and CDR3, sequences were annotated using PyIR, a Python wrapper for IgBLAST v1.9, with IMGT germline references. Reads were removed for weak V/J assignments (E-value above 1e-6), missing CDR3, stop codons, out-of-frame junctions, or ambiguous translated residues. A V3J clonotype was defined by an identical inferred V gene, J gene, and CDR3 amino acid sequence. Percentage overlap between repertoires was calculated by dividing the number of shared unique clonotypes by the size of the smaller repertoire. Richness of each repertoire was evaluated using RTK rarefaction, the Chao1 estimator, and Recon v2.1 estimates of unobserved clonotypes. OLGA was used to compute generation probabilities for all TCRbeta clonotypes that the gDNA method yielded from a few donors. The source is immuneACCESS, and TCRdb retained only in-frame sequences with V and J called. Part of the clones is not carried over; for the studies checked, unresolved V genes explain less than half of this, and the remainder is unexplained. Clone size and the V and J calls come from that table; the DNA yielded D and trimming. Counted in this sample were around 620,000 clones; around 96% of them appeared once. The ten biggest clones cover about 0.11% of the sample.

The CDR3 covers 16 residues, taking in both the cysteine and the phenylalanine. Kept here is only the CDR3 DNA, which spans 48 bases and is read in frame from base 1. Clipping removes 3 bases from V and 4 bases from J, with 12 as the unmatched junction base count. Sequences SGDLS (CDR1) and YYNGEE (CDR2) are obtained from the germline V gene. This sample was taken from a study of shared clonotypes between healthy human individuals (dated by TCRdb to 2019 to 2021). With regard to the full study: The cohort included three men and a couple of women between 18 and 49 years of age. Between about 0.85 and 8.9 billion PBMCs per donor were obtained by leukapheresis. Blood TCR repertoires of about 5 healthy adults were deeply sequenced to estimate repertoire size and the extent of clonotype sharing between individuals. Per donor, three plates each were used for CD4 naive and CD4 memory, two for CD8 naive, and one for CD8 memory. To increase sequencing depth and limit assay-specific biases, TCR repertoire library preparation and sequencing were carried out by different laboratories using diverse techniques.

CD8 naive samples consisted of CD45RO-negative cells that were positively selected for CCR7, yielding a CD45RA+CCR7+ population without TemRA cells. Healthy HIV-negative adults with no recently reported acute infections or vaccinations were included as donors. Only Caucasian adults living in Nashville, Tennessee, USA were represented among the donors. Blood was obtained by leukapheresis, after which PBMCs were separated by Ficoll-Histopaque density gradient centrifugation and cryopreserved in liquid nitrogen vapor phase. Analytical flow cytometry was used to check the purity and quantity of each magnetically sorted T cell population. Genomic DNA was isolated from each sorted fraction and quantified by UV absorbance on a Nanodrop 2000c. General findings and caveats noted by the study authors: Even with the large sequencing depth, rarefaction of the sorted-subset datasets indicated that sequencing was incomplete. Higher generation probabilities were observed for clonotypes shared by all four sorted-subset donors than for non-shared clonotypes. Because the study included only a small number of donors, the genetic and exposure-history diversity represented was limited. Larger estimated clonotype richness was generally found for naive subsets than for memory subsets. Sampling was restricted to blood, and TCR repertoires in tissue are likely to differ from TCR repertoires in blood. Across a handful of donors, about 4.5% of naive CD4, 3.5% of naive CD8, under 2.5% of memory CD4, and under 0.45% of memory CD8 clonotypes were shared. Based on pairwise subsampling, the degree of clonotype sharing among donors was expected to be affected by sequencing depth.

This chain joins TRBV9 to TRBJ2-5; a stretch of 7 junction bases matches TRBD2. What was sequenced was naive CD8+ T cells sorted from blood. In light of the paper, this sample's cell subset or site label describes: CD45RA+CCR7+. This clonotype originated in a woman in her thirties in good health. The CDR3 reads as follows: CASSAGSPGRGETQYF. The DNA sequence is given as TGTGCCAGCAGCGCCGGGAGTCCTGGGAGGGGAGAGACCCAGTACTTC.